Included here is one T cell receptor (beta chain) sequence, with context. What it binds is unknown. Time point denoted: pre-sensitization, week 0. The sample's treatment: therapeutic diphenylcyclopropenone sensitization with weekly scalp DPC. The data are from a study of human T cells and chemical hapten exposure. V shed 5 bases and J shed 5 bases, with 10 bases lying between them. CDR1 and CDR2 (germline): MNHEY, SMNVEV (reference sequence). This CDR3 has 13 amino acids. One entry per CDR3 protein results from TCRdb running MiXCR on the RACE reads. The sample lists about 120,000 distinct CDR3 sequences; about 13% were seen once. Study-level results: Versus controls, significantly more large CDR3 similarity clusters arose from expanded TCRs.

The rearrangement joins TRBV27 to TRBJ1-5; D remains unclear. Material: whole blood, obtained in connection with sensitization to the hapten diphenylcyclopropenone (DPC). The TCR was taken from a young woman with alopecia areata. Some clones in this sample may be carry-over from other donors' samples. CDR3 sequence (DNA): TGTGCCAGCAGTCCCTGGACCGATCAGCCCCAGCATTTT. As protein: CASSPWTDQPQHF.